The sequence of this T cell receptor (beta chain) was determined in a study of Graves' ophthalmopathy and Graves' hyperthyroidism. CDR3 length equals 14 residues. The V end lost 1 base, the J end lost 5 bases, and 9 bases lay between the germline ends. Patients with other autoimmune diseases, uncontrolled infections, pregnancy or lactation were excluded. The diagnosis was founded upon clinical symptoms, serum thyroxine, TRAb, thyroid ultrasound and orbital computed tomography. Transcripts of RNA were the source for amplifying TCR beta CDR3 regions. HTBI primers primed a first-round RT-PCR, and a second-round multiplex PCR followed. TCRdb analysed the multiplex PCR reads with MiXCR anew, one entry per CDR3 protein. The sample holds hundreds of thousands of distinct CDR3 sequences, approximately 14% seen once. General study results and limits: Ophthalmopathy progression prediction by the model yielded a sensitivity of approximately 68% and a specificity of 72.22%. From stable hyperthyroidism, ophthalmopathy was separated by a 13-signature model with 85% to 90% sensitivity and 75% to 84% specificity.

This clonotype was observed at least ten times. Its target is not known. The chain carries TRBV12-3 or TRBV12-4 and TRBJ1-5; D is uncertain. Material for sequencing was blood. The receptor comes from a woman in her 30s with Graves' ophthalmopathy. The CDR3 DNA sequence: TGTGCCAGCAGTTTAGGTTTCGGGTATCAGCCCCAGCATTTT. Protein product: CASSLGFGYQPQHF.